The T cell receptor delta chain described here comes from a study of gamma-delta chains in newborns, infants, children. As for the study in general: Innate gammadelta T cells reportedly expand polyclonally right after birth, driven by microbial exposure, per the title.

The V gene lost 4 bases and the J gene lost 6 bases, with 27 bases spanning the gap. The CDR3 has 18 amino acids. Per the germline V gene, CDR1 is TSWWSYY and CDR2 is QGS. TCRdb reprocessed the reads using CATT. The profile shows several thousand delta-chain clones, about 36% of them singletons. The sample comprised blood. The sequence was obtained from a child who received the measles vaccine. The chain couples TRDV1 to TRDJ1, with D maybe TRDD3 (6 bases). The CDR3 DNA follows: TGTGCTCTTGGGGCCGGGCGGACCCTCTATTTGGGGGGCCATAAACTCATCTTT. Translated: CALGAGRTLYLGGHKLIF.